Listed below are T cell receptor beta chains from one sample, sequenced in a study of T cells in Graves' hyperthyroidism and ophthalmopathy. TCRdb processed the multiplex PCR reads anew with MiXCR; each CDR3 protein has one entry. The sample has 550,000 to 800,000 distinct CDR3 sequences; around 16% are singletons. Sequenced material: blood. Source of these receptors: a man aged 50 to 60 with Graves' hyperthyroidism. The CDR3 runs from the conserved cysteine through the conserved F or W. Fields, in order: D gene, V gene, J gene, clone size, CDR3 DNA, CDR3 protein. D genes are given only for firm matches. Size values are once, few and many counts, or a class for expanded clones, and some rows have none.

>-|TRBV14|TRBJ2-7|-
TGTGCCAGCAGCCAAGTTACAACCTACGAGCAGTACTTC
CASSQVTTYEQYF
>-|TRBV27|TRBJ2-1|-
TGTGCCAGCGTCCCCAGTTTCTCCTACAATGAGCAGTTCTTC
CASVPSFSYNEQFF
>-|TRBV5-1|TRBJ2-3|few
TGCGCCAGCAGCTTGGCCCTGGCGGGCCGGAGCACAGATACGCAGTATTTT
CASSLALAGRSTDTQYF
>TRBD1|TRBV20-1|TRBJ1-1|many
TGCAGTGCTGATGACTCCGGGACAGGGAGGACTGAAGCTTTCTTT
CSADDSGTGRTEAFF
>-|TRBV7-3|TRBJ1-1|many
TGTGCCAGCAGCCAAGGGGATTTGAACACTGAAGCTTTCTTT
CASSQGDLNTEAFF
>TRBD2|TRBV4-1|TRBJ2-7|-
TGCGCCAGCAGCCAACCCAGACTAGCGGGAGGAAAGGCCTACGAGCAGTACTTC
CASSQPRLAGGKAYEQYF
>-|TRBV5-1|TRBJ1-6|few
TGCGCCAGCAGCCGTCTCTTGGGGCTAAATTCACCCCTCCACTTT
CASSRLLGLNSPLHF
>TRBD2|TRBV7-2|TRBJ2-3|few
TGTGCCAGCAGTTTGATCGGGCGACTAGCGGGAGAAGATACGCAGTATTTT
CASSLIGRLAGEDTQYF
>TRBD1|TRBV20-1|TRBJ2-1|few
TGCAGTGCCCCCGGGACAGGGAACAATGAGCAGTTCTTC
CSAPGTGNNEQFF
>-|TRBV7-9|TRBJ2-1|-
TGTGCCAGCAGCCTAACGGAGGACAATGAGCAGTTCTTC
CASSLTEDNEQFF
>-|TRBV7-9|TRBJ1-5|-
TGTGCCAGCAGCTTTTGGGGACGAAACGGCAATCAGCCCCAGCATTTT
CASSFWGRNGNQPQHF
>TRBD1|TRBV20-1|TRBJ1-1|many
TGCAGTGCTAGAACCAATCCCGGGACAGGGTCTATGGTGGCTGAAGCTTTCTTT
CSARTNPGTGSMVAEAFF
>-|TRBV12-3/TRBV12-4|TRBJ1-2|many
TGTGCCAGCAGTTTATCGGAGTATGGCTACACCTTC
CASSLSEYGYTF
>TRBD2|TRBV12-3/TRBV12-4|TRBJ2-5|-
TGTGCCAGCAGTTTAGAAAGGGTTAGCGGGAGGGCCGTCGAGACCCAGTACTTC
CASSLERVSGRAVETQYF
>-|TRBV24-1|TRBJ2-3|many
TGTGCCACCAGTGACACAGTCACAGATACGCAGTATTTT
CATSDTVTDTQYF
>TRBD2|TRBV11-1|TRBJ2-2|many
TGTGCCAGCGAGCTTGTAGCGGGAGGCTCTACTGGGGAGCTGTTTTTT
CASELVAGGSTGELFF
>-|TRBV29-1|TRBJ2-7|few
TGCAGCGTAAATACTCTAGCGCAGCCCTACGAGCAGTACTTC
CSVNTLAQPYEQYF
>-|TRBV30|TRBJ1-4|few
TGTGCCTGGAGTTTAAGGGGAGGTGAAAAACTGTTTTTT
CAWSLRGGEKLFF
>TRBD2|TRBV6-1|TRBJ2-7|many
TGTGCCAGCAGGGGGACTAGCGGGAGGGCCCCCACTGGCGAGCAGTACTTC
CASRGTSGRAPTGEQYF
>-|TRBV6-1|TRBJ2-2|-
TGTGCCAGCATCCGGGGGCCAGGCGGGGAGCTGTTTTTT
CASIRGPGGELFF
>TRBD1|TRBV3-1|TRBJ1-4|-
TGTGCCAGCAGCCAAGATACGGTGTGGGACAGGGATGAAAAACTGTTTTTT
CASSQDTVWDRDEKLFF
>TRBD2|TRBV19|TRBJ2-7|many
TGTGCCAGTAGTCTTTATGGCGGGAGGACCTACGAGCAGTACTTC
CASSLYGGRTYEQYF
>-|TRBV11-2|TRBJ2-5|many
TGTGCCAGCAGCTTGGTTGCGTCCAGACAAGAGACCCAGTACTTC
CASSLVASRQETQYF
>TRBD2|TRBV2|TRBJ2-3|many
TGTGCCAGCAGGCCCCGGACTAGCGGCACAGATACGCAGTATTTT
CASRPRTSGTDTQYF
>-|TRBV28|TRBJ2-1|once
TGTGACAGCAGCCCTAACAATGAGCAGTTCTTC
CDSSPNNEQFF
>TRBD2|TRBV28|TRBJ2-2|many
TGTGCCAGCAGTCCTCGGGGGACTAGCGGGAGGAACACCGGGGAGCTGTTTTTT
CASSPRGTSGRNTGELFF
>-|TRBV5-6|TRBJ2-1|few
TGTGCCAGCAGGCGAACTAGTTTCGCCTACAATGAGCAGTTCTTC
CASRRTSFAYNEQFF
>-|TRBV7-8|TRBJ2-5|many
TGTGCCAGCAGCCAAACGGAAGAGACCCAGTACTTC
CASSQTEETQYF